This T cell receptor (beta chain) was recorded in a study of neurological immune-mediated disorders. Study-level background: Multiple sclerosis patients numbering about 34 comprised roughly 31 relapsing-remitting and 3 secondary progressive patients. Findings and caveats of the study: Phylogenetically, 18 of 34 multiple sclerosis patients' repertoires fell into one related-CDR3 cluster, a possible signature. HTLV-1-associated myelopathy had the most TCR clonal expansion, while multiple sclerosis had the least, a level that fell below healthy controls.

TCRdb re-derived calls from the 5' RACE reads in MiXCR, one entry per CDR3 protein. The repertoire has under 60,000 distinct CDR3 sequences, 3% to 4% of them found once; the top ten carry over 5%. As regards this clonotype: Its antigen remains unidentified.

The sequence came from a middle-aged man with multiple sclerosis. The sample taken for sequencing was PBMCs.

CDR3 coding DNA: TGCAGTGCTAGAGTGTGGCCGGGGGTCCAAGAGACCCAGTACTTC. Its protein product is CSARVWPGVQETQYF. The gene calls are TRBV20-1 and TRBJ2-5; D perhaps matches TRBD2 (6 bases). Trimming took off 1 base at V and 1 base at J, with 13 bases between the two ends. In germline, CDR1 is DFQATT, CDR2 SNEGSKA (reference sequence). The CDR3 has 15 residues.